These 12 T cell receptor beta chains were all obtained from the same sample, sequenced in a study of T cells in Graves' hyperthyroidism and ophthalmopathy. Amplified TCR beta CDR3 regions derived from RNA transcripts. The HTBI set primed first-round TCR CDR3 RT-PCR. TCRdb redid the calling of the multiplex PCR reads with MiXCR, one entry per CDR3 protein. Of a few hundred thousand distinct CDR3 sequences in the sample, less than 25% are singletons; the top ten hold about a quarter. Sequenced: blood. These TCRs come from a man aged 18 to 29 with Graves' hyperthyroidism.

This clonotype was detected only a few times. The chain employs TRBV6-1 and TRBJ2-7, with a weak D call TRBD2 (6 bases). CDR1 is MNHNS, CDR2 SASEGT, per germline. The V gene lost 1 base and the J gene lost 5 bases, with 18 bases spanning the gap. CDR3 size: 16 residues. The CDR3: CASSEDSGGETDEQYF. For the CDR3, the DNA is TGTGCCAGCAGTGAAGATTCCGGAGGGGAGACGGACGAGCAGTACTTC.

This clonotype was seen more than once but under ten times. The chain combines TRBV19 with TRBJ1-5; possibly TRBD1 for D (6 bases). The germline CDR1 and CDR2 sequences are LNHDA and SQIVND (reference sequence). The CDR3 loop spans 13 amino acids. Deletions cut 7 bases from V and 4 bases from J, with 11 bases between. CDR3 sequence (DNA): TGTGCCAGTATCTCGGGACAAAATCAGCCCCAGCATTTT. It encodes CASISGQNQPQHF.

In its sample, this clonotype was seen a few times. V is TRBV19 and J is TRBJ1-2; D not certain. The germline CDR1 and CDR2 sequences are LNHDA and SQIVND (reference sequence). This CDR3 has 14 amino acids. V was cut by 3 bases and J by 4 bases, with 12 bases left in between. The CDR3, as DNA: TGTGCCAGTAGTATTTCCACGGCGGGCTATGGCTACACCTTC. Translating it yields CASSISTAGYGYTF.

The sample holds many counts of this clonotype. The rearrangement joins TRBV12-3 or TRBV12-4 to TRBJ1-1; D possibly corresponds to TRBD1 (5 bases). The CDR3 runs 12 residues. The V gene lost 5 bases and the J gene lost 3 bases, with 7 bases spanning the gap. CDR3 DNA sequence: TGTGCCAGCAGTCTCAGGGACACTGAAGCTTTCTTT. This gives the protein CASSLRDTEAFF.

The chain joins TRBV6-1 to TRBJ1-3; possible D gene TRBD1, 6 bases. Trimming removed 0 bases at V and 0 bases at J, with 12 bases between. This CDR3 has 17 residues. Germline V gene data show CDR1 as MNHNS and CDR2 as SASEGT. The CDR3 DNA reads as TGTGCCAGCAGTGAAGCAGCGGGACACATCTCTGGAAACACCATATATTTT. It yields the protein CASSEAAGHISGNTIYF.

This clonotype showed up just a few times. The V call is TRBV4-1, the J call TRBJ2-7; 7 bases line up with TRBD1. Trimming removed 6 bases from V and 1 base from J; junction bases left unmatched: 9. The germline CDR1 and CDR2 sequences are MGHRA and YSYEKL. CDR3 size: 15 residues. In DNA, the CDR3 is TGCGCCAGCAGTTACAATCGGGACAGATCCTACGAGCAGTACTTC. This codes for CASSYNRDRSYEQYF.

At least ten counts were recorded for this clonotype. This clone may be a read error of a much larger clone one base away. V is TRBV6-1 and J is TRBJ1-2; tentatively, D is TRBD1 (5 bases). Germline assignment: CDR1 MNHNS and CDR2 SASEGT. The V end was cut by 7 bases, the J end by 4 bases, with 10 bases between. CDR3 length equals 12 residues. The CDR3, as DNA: TGTGCCAGCAAACCGGGGGGCTATGGCTACACCTTC. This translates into CASKPGGYGYTF.

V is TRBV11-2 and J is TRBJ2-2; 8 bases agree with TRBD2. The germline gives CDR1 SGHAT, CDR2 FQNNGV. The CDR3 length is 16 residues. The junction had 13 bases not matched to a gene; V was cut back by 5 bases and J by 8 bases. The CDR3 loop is CASSHIAGKRRGELFF. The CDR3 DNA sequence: TGTGCCAGCAGCCATATAGCGGGGAAAAGGAGAGGGGAGCTGTTTTTT.

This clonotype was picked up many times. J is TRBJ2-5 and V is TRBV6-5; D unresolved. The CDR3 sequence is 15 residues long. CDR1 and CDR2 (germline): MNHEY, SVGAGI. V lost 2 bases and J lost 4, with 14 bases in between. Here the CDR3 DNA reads TGTGCCAGCAGTTACACGGTCGGCTATGGAGAGACCCAGTACTTC. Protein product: CASSYTVGYGETQYF.

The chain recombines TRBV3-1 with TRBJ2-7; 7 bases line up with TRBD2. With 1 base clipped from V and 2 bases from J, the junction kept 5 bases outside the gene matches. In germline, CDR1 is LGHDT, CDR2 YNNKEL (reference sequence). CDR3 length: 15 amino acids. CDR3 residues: CASSQGGTTPYEQYF. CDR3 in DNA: TGTGCCAGCAGCCAAGGCGGGACTACACCCTACGAGCAGTACTTC.

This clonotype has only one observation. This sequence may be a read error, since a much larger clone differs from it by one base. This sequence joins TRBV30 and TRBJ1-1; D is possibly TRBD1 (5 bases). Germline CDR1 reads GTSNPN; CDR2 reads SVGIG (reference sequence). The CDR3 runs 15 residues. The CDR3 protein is CASTPGLVMNTEACF. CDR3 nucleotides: TGTGCCTCCACCCCGGGGCTTGTCATGAACACTGAAGCTTGCTTT.

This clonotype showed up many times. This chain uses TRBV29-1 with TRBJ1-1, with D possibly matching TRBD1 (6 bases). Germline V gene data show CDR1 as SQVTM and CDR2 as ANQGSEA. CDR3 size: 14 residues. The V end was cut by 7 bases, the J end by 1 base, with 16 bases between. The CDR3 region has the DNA TGCAGCGCTGAGGGGTGGGGACAGAACACTGAAGCTTTCTTT. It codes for CSAEGWGQNTEAFF. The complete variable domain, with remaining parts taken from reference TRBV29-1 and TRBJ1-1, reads SAVISQKPSRDICQRGTSLTIQCQVDSQVTMMFWYRQQPGQSLTLIATANQGSEATYESGFVIDKFPISRPNLTFSTLTVSNMSPEDSSIYLCSAEGWGQNTEAFFGQGTRLTVV.